This TCR beta chain was documented in a study of blood T cell repertoires in COVID-19. Germline V gene data show CDR1 as MDHEN and CDR2 as SYDVKM. The V end lost 4 bases, the J end lost 4 bases, and 10 bases lay between the germline ends. The CDR3 is 13 amino acids. Clones were sequenced by immunoSEQ multiplex PCR, and TCRdb holds only the in-frame ones, with some missing. The sample gives 120,000 or so clones, approximately 82% of which show up once; roughly 10% is in the top ten. This TCR was recovered from a man in his sixties with acute or convalescent COVID-19. The chain uses TRBV28 and TRBJ1-1, with D possibly TRBD1 on 6 matching bases. Input material: peripheral blood. CDR3 loop: CASSSHRATEAFF. The CDR3 DNA sequence: TGTGCCAGCAGTTCCCACAGGGCCACTGAAGCTTTCTTT.